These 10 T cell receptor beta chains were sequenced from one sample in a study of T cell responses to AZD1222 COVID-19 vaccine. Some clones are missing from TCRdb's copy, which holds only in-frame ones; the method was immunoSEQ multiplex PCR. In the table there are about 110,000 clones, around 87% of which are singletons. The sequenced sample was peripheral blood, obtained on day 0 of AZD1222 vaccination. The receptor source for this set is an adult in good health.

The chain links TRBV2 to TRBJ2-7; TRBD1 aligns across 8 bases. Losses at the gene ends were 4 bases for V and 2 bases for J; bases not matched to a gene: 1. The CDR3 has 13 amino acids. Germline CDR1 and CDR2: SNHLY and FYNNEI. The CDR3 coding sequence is TGTGCCAGCAGTGGGACAGGGCCCTACGAGCAGTACTTC. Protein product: CASSGTGPYEQYF.

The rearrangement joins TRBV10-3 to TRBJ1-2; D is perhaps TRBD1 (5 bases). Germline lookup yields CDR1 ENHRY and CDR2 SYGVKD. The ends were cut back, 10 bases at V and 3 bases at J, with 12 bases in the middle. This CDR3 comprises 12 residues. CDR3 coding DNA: TGTGCCACATACCAGGGTGACTATGGCTACACCTTC. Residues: CATYQGDYGYTF.

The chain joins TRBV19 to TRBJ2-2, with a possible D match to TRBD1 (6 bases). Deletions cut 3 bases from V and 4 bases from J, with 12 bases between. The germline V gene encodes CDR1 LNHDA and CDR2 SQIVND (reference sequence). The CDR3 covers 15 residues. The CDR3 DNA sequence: TGTGCCAGTAGTATTGGGGGCGCCGGCACCGGGGAGCTGTTTTTT. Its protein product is CASSIGGAGTGELFF.

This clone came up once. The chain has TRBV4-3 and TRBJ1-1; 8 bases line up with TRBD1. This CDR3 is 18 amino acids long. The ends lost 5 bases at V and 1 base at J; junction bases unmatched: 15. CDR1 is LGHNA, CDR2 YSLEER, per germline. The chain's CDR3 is CASSGTGLTLQGNTEAFF. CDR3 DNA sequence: TGCGCCAGCAGCGGGACAGGCCTGACTTTACAGGGGAACACTGAAGCTTTCTTT.

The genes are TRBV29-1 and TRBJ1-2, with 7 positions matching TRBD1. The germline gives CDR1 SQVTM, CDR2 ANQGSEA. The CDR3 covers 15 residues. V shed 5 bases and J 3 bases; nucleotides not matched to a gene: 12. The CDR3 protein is CSVSNSGQADYGYTF. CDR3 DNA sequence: TGCAGCGTTTCGAACTCTGGACAGGCGGACTATGGCTACACCTTC.

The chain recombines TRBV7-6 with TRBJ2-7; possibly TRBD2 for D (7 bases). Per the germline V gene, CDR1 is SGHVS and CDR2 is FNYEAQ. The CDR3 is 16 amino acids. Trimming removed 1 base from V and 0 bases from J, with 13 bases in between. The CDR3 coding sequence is TGTGCCAGCAGCTTAGAGGCGGGGGACATCTCCTACGAGCAGTACTTC. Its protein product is CASSLEAGDISYEQYF.

The CDR3 sequence: CASSPMAGGNTIYF. CDR3 nucleotide sequence: TGTGCCAGCAGCCCCATGGCGGGGGGAAACACCATATATTTT. This chain uses TRBV6-4 with TRBJ1-3, with D hard to call. This CDR3 region has 14 residues. Trimming took 6 bases from V and 4 from J, leaving 13 bases between them. CDR1 and CDR2 from the germline V gene are MRHNA and SNTAGT.

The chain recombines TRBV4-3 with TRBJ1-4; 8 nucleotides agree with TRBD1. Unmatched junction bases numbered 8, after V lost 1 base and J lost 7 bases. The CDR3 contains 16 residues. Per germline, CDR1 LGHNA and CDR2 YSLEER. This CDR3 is CASSQGRQGAGEKLFF. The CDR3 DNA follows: TGCGCCAGCAGCCAAGGAAGGCAGGGGGCAGGTGAAAAACTGTTTTTT.

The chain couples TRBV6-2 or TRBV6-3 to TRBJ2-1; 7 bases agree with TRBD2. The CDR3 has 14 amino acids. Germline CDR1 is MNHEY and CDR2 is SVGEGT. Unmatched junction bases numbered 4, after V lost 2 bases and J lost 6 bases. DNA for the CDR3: TGTGCCAGCAGTTACATACTAGCGATCAATGAGCAGTTCTTC. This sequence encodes CASSYILAINEQFF.

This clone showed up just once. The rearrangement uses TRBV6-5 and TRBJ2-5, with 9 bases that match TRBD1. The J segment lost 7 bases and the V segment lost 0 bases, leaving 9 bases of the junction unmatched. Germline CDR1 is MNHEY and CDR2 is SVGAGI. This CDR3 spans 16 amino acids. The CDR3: CASSYSIETGGVTQYF. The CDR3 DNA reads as TGTGCCAGCAGTTACTCGATAGAGACAGGGGGGGTGACCCAGTACTTC.